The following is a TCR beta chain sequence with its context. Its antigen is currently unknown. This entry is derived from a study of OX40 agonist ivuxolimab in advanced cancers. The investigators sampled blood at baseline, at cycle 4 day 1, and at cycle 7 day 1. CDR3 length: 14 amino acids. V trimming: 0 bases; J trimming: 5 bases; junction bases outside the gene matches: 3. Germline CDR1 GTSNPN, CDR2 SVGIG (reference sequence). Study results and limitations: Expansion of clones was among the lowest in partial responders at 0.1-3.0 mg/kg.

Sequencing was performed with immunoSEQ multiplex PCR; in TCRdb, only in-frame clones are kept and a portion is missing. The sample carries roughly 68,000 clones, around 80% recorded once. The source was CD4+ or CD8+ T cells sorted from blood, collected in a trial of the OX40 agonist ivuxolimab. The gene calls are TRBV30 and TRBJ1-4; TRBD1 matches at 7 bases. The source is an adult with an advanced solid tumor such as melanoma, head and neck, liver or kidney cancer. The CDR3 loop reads CAWSVHRGNEKLFF. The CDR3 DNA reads TGTGCCTGGAGTGTGCACAGGGGAAATGAAAAACTGTTTTTT.